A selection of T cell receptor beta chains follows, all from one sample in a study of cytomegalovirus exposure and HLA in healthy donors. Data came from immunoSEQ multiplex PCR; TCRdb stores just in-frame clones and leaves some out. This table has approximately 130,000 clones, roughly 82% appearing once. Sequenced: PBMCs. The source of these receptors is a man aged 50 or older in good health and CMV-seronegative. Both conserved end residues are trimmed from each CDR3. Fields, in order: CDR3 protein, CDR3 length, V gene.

SVERGNTIY,9,TRBV20-1
ASSYQGARNQPQH,13,TRBV5-1
ASSPNTDTQY,10,TRBV6-6
AKGGGAAETQY,11,TRBV2
ASSLGEGAASEQY,13,TRBV7-8
ASRSRLLAGGLLGNEQF,17,TRBV2
ASSDALLGAGELF,13,TRBV7-9
ASSGGTSTDTQY,12,TRBV6-4
ASSVGVAGGGAKTQY,15,TRBV9
ASSGWDRGSPLH,12,TRBV7-9
ASSLRAAGAYGYT,13,TRBV5-6
ASSDRNSPLH,10,TRBV6-1
ASSLGALRGVTDTQY,15,TRBV4-1
ATSRLQDEQY,10,TRBV15
ASSDIQIYQPQH,12,TRBV6-1
ASSFGLAGDEQF,12,TRBV7-2
ASSQEPGGANEQF,13,TRBV4-3
ASSLTSLAGSRTQY,14,TRBV7-9
ASSANYSNQPQH,12,TRBV11-3
ASSPGLAGGNYKSTDTQY,18,TRBV5-4